This T cell receptor beta chain was recorded in a study of cytomegalovirus exposure and HLA in healthy donors. Study-wide results and limits: In the analysis, some V segments, TRBV6-2 and TRBV6-3 included, were excluded as indistinguishable. In a later analysis, TCR beta V- and J-gene trimming showed a link to a missense DCLRE1C variant.

PCR involved 60 Vbeta and 13 Jbeta primers. The assay was immunoSEQ multiplex PCR, and TCRdb's table has in-frame clones only and misses some. The repertoire holds 160,000 or so clones, with approximately 76% as singletons. Note on this clone: Its antigen is not known.

Between the trimmed V and J ends, which lost 0 bases and 8 bases, there was a span of 11 bases. The CDR3 has 15 amino acids. The germline gives CDR1 LGHNA, CDR2 YSLEER. The chain recombines TRBV4-3 with TRBJ1-6, with D tentatively TRBD1 (5 bases). Sequencing used PBMCs. This TCR derives from a man aged 60 to 69 in good health and CMV-seronegative. The CDR3 bases are TGCGCCAGCAGCCAAGACTCGGAGACAGATTCACCCCTCCACTTT. The encoded protein is CASSQDSETDSPLHF.